This TCR beta chain was identified in a study of blood T cells in healthy people across ages. The CDR3 consists of 13 residues. After removal of 3 bases from V and 10 bases from J, the junction contained 7 bases not matched to a gene. CDR1 and CDR2 from the germline V gene are DFQATT and SNEGSKA (reference sequence). Sample-barcoded 5' priming and a J-beta primer mix drove a second PCR of roughly 6 to 12 cycles. TCRdb re-derived calls from the 5' RACE reads in MiXCR, one entry per CDR3 protein. In the table there are around 1,900,000 distinct CDR3 sequences, about 39% of which are singletons. The rearrangement links TRBV20-1 to TRBJ2-1; TRBD1 matches 9 bases. Sequences were obtained from blood. This receptor was identified in a human donor in good health. CDR3 DNA sequence: TGCAGTGCTAGGACAGGGGGACAAAGGGAGCAGTTCTTC. Translating it yields CSARTGGQREQFF.